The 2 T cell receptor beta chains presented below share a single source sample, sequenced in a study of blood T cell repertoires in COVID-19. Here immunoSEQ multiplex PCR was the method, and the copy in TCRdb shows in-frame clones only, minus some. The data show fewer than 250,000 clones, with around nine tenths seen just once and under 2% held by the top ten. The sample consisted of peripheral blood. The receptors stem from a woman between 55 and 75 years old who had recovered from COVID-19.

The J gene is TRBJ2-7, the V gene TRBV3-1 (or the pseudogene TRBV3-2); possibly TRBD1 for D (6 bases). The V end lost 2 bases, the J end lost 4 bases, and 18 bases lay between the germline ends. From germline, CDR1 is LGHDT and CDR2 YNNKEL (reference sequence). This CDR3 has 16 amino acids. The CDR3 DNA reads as TGTGCCAGCAGCCAATTTGCACCAGGGGCTAGGTACGAGCAGTACTTC. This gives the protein CASSQFAPGARYEQYF.

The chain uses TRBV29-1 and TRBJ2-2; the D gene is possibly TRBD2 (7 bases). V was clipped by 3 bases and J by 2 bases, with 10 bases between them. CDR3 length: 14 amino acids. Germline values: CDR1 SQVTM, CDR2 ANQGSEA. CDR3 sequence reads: CSVDGGLNTGELFF. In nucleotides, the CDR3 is TGCAGCGTTGACGGGGGGCTTAACACCGGGGAGCTGTTTTTT.